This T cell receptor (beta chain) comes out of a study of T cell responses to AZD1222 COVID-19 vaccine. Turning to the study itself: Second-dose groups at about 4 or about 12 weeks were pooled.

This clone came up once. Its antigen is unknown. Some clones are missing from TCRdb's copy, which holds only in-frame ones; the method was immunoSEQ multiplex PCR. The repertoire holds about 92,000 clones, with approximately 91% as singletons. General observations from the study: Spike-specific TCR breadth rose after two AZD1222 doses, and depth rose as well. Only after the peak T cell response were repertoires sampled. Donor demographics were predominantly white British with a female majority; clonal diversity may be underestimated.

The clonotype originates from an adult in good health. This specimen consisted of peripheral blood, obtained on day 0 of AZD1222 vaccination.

The CDR3 reads CAWSSDQTQYF. CDR3 sequence (DNA): TGTGCCTGGAGTTCCGACCAGACCCAGTACTTC. V and J are TRBV30 and TRBJ2-5, with D hard to call. CDR3 length: 11 residues. The germline V and J ends were trimmed by 2 bases and 6 bases, with 7 bases remaining between them. Germline V CDR1 and CDR2: GTSNPN, SVGIG (reference sequence).